Shown below are 29 T cell receptor beta chains from a single sample sequenced in a study of control samples from healthy donors and cancer patients. Assay: immunoSEQ multiplex PCR; the TCRdb copy retains only in-frame clones and omits some. The repertoire holds 100,000 to 150,000 clones, with 85% to 95% as singletons. Sequencing was performed on blood. Receptors originate from a man under 40 in good health.

The chain combines TRBV5-4 with TRBJ1-6; the match to TRBD1 covers 7 bases. CDR3 size: 15 residues. Germline V gene sequence: CDR1 SGHNT, CDR2 YYREEE (reference sequence). J was trimmed by 5 bases and V by 1 base; bases with no gene match: 3. CDR3 loop: CASSLRQGDNSPLHF. The CDR3 nucleotides read TGTGCCAGCAGCTTGAGGCAGGGGGATAATTCACCCCTCCACTTT.

The chain is built from TRBV9 and TRBJ2-7, with 8 bases identical to TRBD2. The CDR3 length is 15 residues. CDR1 and CDR2 (germline): SGDLS, YYNGEE. Losses at the gene ends were 7 bases for V and 0 bases for J; bases not matched to a gene: 9. CDR3 sequence (DNA): TGTGCCAGCGCCTCCGAGCGGGGGCCCTCCTACGAGCAGTACTTC. Translated: CASASERGPSYEQYF.

The CDR3 sequence: CASSPRRNQPQHF. For the CDR3, the DNA is TGTGCCAGCAGTCCCCGACGCAATCAGCCCCAGCATTTT. The chain couples TRBV27 to TRBJ1-5, with D unresolved. The V gene's germline CDR1 is MNHEY and CDR2 SMNVEV (reference sequence). The CDR3 length is 13 residues. Trimming removed 5 bases from V and 2 bases from J, with 7 bases in between.

The gene calls are TRBV7-9 and TRBJ1-5; D might be TRBD1 (6 bases). Between the trimmed V and J ends, which lost 5 bases and 1 base, there was a span of 18 bases. Germline V gene lookup returns CDR1 SEHNR and CDR2 FQNEAQ (reference sequence). The CDR3 has 17 residues. In DNA form, the CDR3 reads TGTGCCAGCAGCCCAATCGGGGGGCAGGGAAGCAATCAGCCCCAGCATTTT. Amino acids: CASSPIGGQGSNQPQHF.

The V and J genes are TRBV6-4 and TRBJ1-5, with D perhaps matching TRBD1 (5 bases). Germline V gene data show CDR1 as MRHNA and CDR2 as SNTAGT. Trimming removed 6 bases at V and 3 bases at J, with 12 bases between. The CDR3 spans 14 residues. The CDR3 here is CASSVDSTNQPQHF. In DNA form, the CDR3 reads TGTGCCAGCAGCGTTGACAGTACCAATCAGCCCCAGCATTTT.

The rearrangement links TRBV2 to TRBJ2-1, with 9 bases aligning to TRBD2. V lost 6 bases and J lost 6; bases outside the gene matches: 9. CDR1 SNHLY and CDR2 FYNNEI come from the germline V gene. The CDR3 extends over 15 amino acids. The CDR3 coding sequence is TGTGCCAGCAGCCCCGGCGGGGGGGCCGGCAATGAGCAGTTCTTC. Protein: CASSPGGGAGNEQFF.

V gene TRBV12-3 or TRBV12-4 combines with J gene TRBJ2-2; tentative D call: TRBD2 (5 bases). CDR3 length equals 13 residues. V dropped 3 bases and J dropped 4 bases, with 6 bases sitting between them. In DNA, the CDR3 is TGTGCCAGCAGTTTTGAGGGCACCGGGGAGCTGTTTTTT. Residues: CASSFEGTGELFF.

This chain links TRBV7-9 with TRBJ2-1; the D gene is possibly TRBD2 (7 bases). Trimming took off 7 bases at V and 8 bases at J, with 18 bases between the two ends. This CDR3 has 14 residues. Per the germline V gene, CDR1 is SEHNR and CDR2 is FQNEAQ (reference sequence). The DNA for the CDR3 is TGTGCCAGCACCAAAGGGGGGGGCCGCGATGAGCAGTTCTTC. Protein: CASTKGGGRDEQFF.

The gene calls are TRBV19 and TRBJ1-5; tentatively, D is TRBD1 (6 bases). Germline CDR1 reads LNHDA; CDR2 reads SQIVND (reference sequence). The CDR3 consists of 13 residues. The germline V and J ends were trimmed by 3 bases and 16 bases, with 19 bases remaining between them. CDR3 nucleotides: TGTGCCAGTAGTATCACTACGGGGACACAAAACCATTTT. Amino acids: CASSITTGTQNHF.

This chain connects TRBV2 to TRBJ2-2, with 9 bases fitting TRBD1. This CDR3 has 12 residues. The V gene end was trimmed by 8 bases and the J gene end by 6 bases; junction bases not matched to a gene: 1. The germline gives CDR1 SNHLY, CDR2 FYNNEI. This chain's CDR3 is CASGQGPGELFF. The CDR3 DNA reads as TGTGCCAGCGGACAGGGGCCCGGGGAGCTGTTTTTT.

This chain connects TRBV9 to TRBJ1-5; a weak D match, TRBD1 (5 bases). CDR3 length equals 14 residues. Trimming left V 7 bases short and J 0 bases short, with 11 bases between. Germline V CDR1 and CDR2: SGDLS, YYNGEE. CDR3 bases: TGTGCCAGCGGGGACTCCGATAGCAATCAGCCCCAGCATTTT. Its protein is CASGDSDSNQPQHF.

The chain recombines TRBV18 with TRBJ1-1; 8 bases map to TRBD1. The CDR3 sequence is 17 residues long. V gave up 3 bases and J gave up 3 bases; unmatched junction bases: 12. Per the germline V gene, CDR1 is KGHSH and CDR2 is LQKENI. The CDR3 loop is CASSPLRGLGEDTEAFF. The CDR3 DNA reads as TGTGCCAGCTCACCGCTCAGGGGGCTTGGAGAGGACACTGAAGCTTTCTTT.

This clone has a single count. The rearrangement uses TRBV5-8 and TRBJ2-4, with no clear D. Trimming left V 3 bases short and J 5 bases short, with 6 bases between. Germline V lookup: CDR1 SGHTS, CDR2 YDEGEE. The CDR3 runs to 12 residues. CDR3 nucleotide sequence: TGTGCCAGCAGCTGGACGGAAAACATTCAGTACTTC. Residues: CASSWTENIQYF.

This clone was seen just once. The V and J genes are TRBV4-3 and TRBJ1-1; D is perhaps TRBD1 (5 bases). The CDR3 covers 16 residues. Germline V gives CDR1 LGHNA, CDR2 YSLEER. Trimming pared 0 bases from V and 2 bases from J, leaving 13 bases between. CDR3 nucleotides: TGCGCCAGCAGCCAAGAGGTCGCGGGGGGAAACACTGAAGCTTTCTTT. Residues: CASSQEVAGGNTEAFF.

V and J are TRBV7-9 and TRBJ1-1, with 9 bases lining up with TRBD1. V trimming: 8 bases; J trimming: 8 bases; junction bases outside the gene matches: 6. The CDR3 is 12 amino acids. Germline assignment: CDR1 SEHNR and CDR2 FQNEAQ (reference sequence). This chain's CDR3 is CASSSDRGEAFF. CDR3 bases: TGTGCCAGCTCATCGGACAGGGGAGAAGCTTTCTTT. The full variable domain, rest sourced from reference TRBV7-9 and TRBJ1-1, is DTGVSQNPRHKITKRGQNVTFRCDPISEHNRLYWYRQTLGQGPEFLTYFQNEAQLEKSRLLSDRFSAERPKGSFSTLEIQRTEQGDSAMYLCASSSDRGEAFFGQGTRLTVV.

The chain joins TRBV10-3 to TRBJ2-5; D not certain. With 3 bases removed from V and 5 bases from J, the gap between germline ends came to 7 bases. The CDR3 totals 12 residues. The germline CDR1 and CDR2 sequences are ENHRY and SYGVKD. This CDR3 reads CAISEVPETQYF. DNA for the CDR3: TGTGCCATCAGTGAAGTACCCGAGACCCAGTACTTC.

This chain connects TRBV28 to TRBJ2-1, with D unclear. Germline V gene lookup returns CDR1 MDHEN and CDR2 SYDVKM. V lost 3 bases and J 11 bases, leaving 17 bases between the germline ends. The CDR3 length is 14 residues. The CDR3 loop reads CASSFEFRRRQQFF. For the CDR3, the DNA is TGTGCCAGCAGTTTTGAGTTCCGGCGGAGACAGCAGTTCTTC.

The chain carries TRBV20-1 and TRBJ1-2, with D uncertain. The CDR3 runs 11 residues. Trimming took off 3 bases at V and 8 bases at J, with 10 bases between the two ends. Germline V CDR1 and CDR2: DFQATT, SNEGSKA (reference sequence). The CDR3 nucleotides are TGCAGTGCTAGGACGGAGGGCGGCTACACCTTC. Translation: CSARTEGGYTF.

The chain recombines TRBV9 with TRBJ2-3, with 8 bases matching TRBD2. The CDR3 consists of 17 residues. V shed 6 bases and J 0 bases; nucleotides not matched to a gene: 12. Germline V CDR1 and CDR2: SGDLS, YYNGEE. This CDR3 is CASTRGGGPSSTDTQYF. As DNA, the CDR3 is TGTGCCAGCACTCGGGGCGGGGGGCCTTCTAGCACAGATACGCAGTATTTT. The full variable domain, rest sourced from reference TRBV9 and TRBJ2-3, is DSGVTQTPKHLITATGQRVTLRCSPRSGDLSVYWYQQSLDQGLQFLIQYYNGEERAKGNILERFSAQQFPDLHSELNLSSLELGDSALYFCASTRGGGPSSTDTQYFGPGTRLTVL.

The V and J genes are TRBV18 and TRBJ2-2; a possible D gene is TRBD1 (6 bases). The CDR3 has 15 residues. V lost 5 bases, J lost 0 bases, and 10 bases lay in between. Germline-derived CDR1 and CDR2 are KGHSH and LQKENI. CDR3 in DNA: TGTGCCAGCTCAGCGACAGGCGCGAACACCGGGGAGCTGTTTTTT. Translated: CASSATGANTGELFF. Filled out from reference TRBV18 and TRBJ2-2, the complete variable domain reads NAGVMQNPRHLVRRRGQEARLRCSPMKGHSHVYWYRQLPEEGLKFMVYLQKENIIDESGMPKERFSAEFPKEGPSILRIQQVVRGDSAAYFCASSATGANTGELFFGEGSRLTVL.

V usage is TRBV27 and J usage is TRBJ2-1; TRBD2 agrees at 12 bases. The CDR3 totals 16 residues. The V and J ends lost 2 bases and 10 bases, in that order; junction bases with no gene match: 9. Germline V gives CDR1 MNHEY, CDR2 SMNVEV (reference sequence). The CDR3 loop reads CASSLPASGGAGEQFF. The CDR3 bases are TGTGCCAGCAGTTTACCTGCTAGCGGGGGGGCAGGCGAGCAGTTCTTC.

The chain links TRBV18 to TRBJ2-7, with 10 bases identical to TRBD2. There are 13 residues in the CDR3. Germline assignment: CDR1 KGHSH and CDR2 LQKENI. The V segment lost 4 bases and the J segment 7 bases; nucleotides outside the gene matches: 4. This CDR3 reads CASSQLAGVEQYF. CDR3 DNA: TGTGCCAGCTCACAGCTAGCGGGGGTTGAGCAGTACTTC.

V usage is TRBV19 and J usage is TRBJ2-2; 8 bases map to TRBD2. The CDR3 has 14 residues. The germline CDR1 and CDR2 sequences are LNHDA and SQIVND (reference sequence). V lost 6 bases to trimming and J lost 1 base; unmatched junction nucleotides: 1. For the CDR3, the DNA is TGTGCCAGTAGGAGCGGGGGGAACACCGGGGAGCTGTTTTTT. Its protein product is CASRSGGNTGELFF.

V and J are TRBV14 and TRBJ1-1; D remains unclear. CDR3 length equals 15 residues. In germline, CDR1 is SGHDN, CDR2 FVKESK. The V gene lost 0 bases and the J gene lost 2 bases, with 10 bases spanning the gap. Written as DNA, the CDR3 is TGTGCCAGCAGCCAAGATTCCCATTTCAACACTGAAGCTTTCTTT. Its translation is CASSQDSHFNTEAFF.

As DNA, the CDR3 is TGTGCCAGCAGCCTCGGAGCAGGGAAAGAGACCCAGTACTTC. This encodes CASSLGAGKETQYF. V and J are TRBV7-9 and TRBJ2-5, with a weak D call TRBD1 (5 bases). CDR1 is SEHNR, CDR2 FQNEAQ, per germline (reference sequence). The CDR3 extends over 14 amino acids. Trimming stripped 5 bases from V and 3 bases from J, with 13 bases between.

The gene calls are TRBV5-1 and TRBJ1-4; D remains ambiguous. Trimming stripped 1 base from V and 5 bases from J, with 12 bases between. Germline values: CDR1 SGHRS, CDR2 YFSETQ. The CDR3 runs 15 residues. This CDR3 reads CASSLLNSRNEKLFF. CDR3 in DNA: TGCGCCAGCAGCTTGTTGAACAGCCGAAATGAAAAACTGTTTTTT. The full variable domain, its missing parts supplied by reference TRBV5-1 and TRBJ1-4, is KAGVTQTPRYLIKTRGQQVTLSCSPISGHRSVSWYQQTPGQGLQFLFEYFSETQRNKGNFPGRFSGRQFSNSRSEMNVSTLELGDSALYLCASSLLNSRNEKLFFGSGTQLSVL.

In this sample, this clone turned up once. The chain has TRBV5-8 and TRBJ2-6; 9 bases are a match to TRBD1. Trimming removed 4 bases from V and 4 bases from J; junction bases left unmatched: 6. There are 16 residues in the CDR3. The V gene's germline CDR1 is SGHTS and CDR2 YDEGEE. The CDR3 sequence is CASSADRGYGANVLTF. CDR3 bases: TGTGCCAGCAGCGCAGACAGGGGGTACGGGGCCAACGTCCTGACTTTC. The whole variable domain, filled in from reference TRBV5-8 and TRBJ2-6, reads EAGVTQSPTHLIKTRGQQATLRCSPISGHTSVYWYQQALGLGLQFLLWYDEGEERNRGNFPPRFSGRQFPNYSSELNVNALELEDSALYLCASSADRGYGANVLTFGAGSRLTVL.

The gene calls are TRBV7-9 and TRBJ1-1; no clear D. V lost 5 bases, J lost 3 bases, and 13 bases lay in between. Germline-derived CDR1 and CDR2 are SEHNR and FQNEAQ (reference sequence). There are 14 residues in the CDR3. In nucleotides, the CDR3 is TGTGCCAGCAGCGACGTCCGAGAGTACACTGAAGCTTTCTTT. This codes for CASSDVREYTEAFF.

The chain combines TRBV5-1 with TRBJ1-1, with D perhaps matching TRBD1 (5 bases). The CDR3 length is 16 residues. V was clipped by 1 base and J by 0 bases, with 13 bases between them. The germline CDR1 and CDR2 sequences are SGHRS and YFSETQ. CDR3 bases: TGCGCCAGCAGCTTGCAGGGAATGGAGATGAACACTGAAGCTTTCTTT. Translated: CASSLQGMEMNTEAFF.